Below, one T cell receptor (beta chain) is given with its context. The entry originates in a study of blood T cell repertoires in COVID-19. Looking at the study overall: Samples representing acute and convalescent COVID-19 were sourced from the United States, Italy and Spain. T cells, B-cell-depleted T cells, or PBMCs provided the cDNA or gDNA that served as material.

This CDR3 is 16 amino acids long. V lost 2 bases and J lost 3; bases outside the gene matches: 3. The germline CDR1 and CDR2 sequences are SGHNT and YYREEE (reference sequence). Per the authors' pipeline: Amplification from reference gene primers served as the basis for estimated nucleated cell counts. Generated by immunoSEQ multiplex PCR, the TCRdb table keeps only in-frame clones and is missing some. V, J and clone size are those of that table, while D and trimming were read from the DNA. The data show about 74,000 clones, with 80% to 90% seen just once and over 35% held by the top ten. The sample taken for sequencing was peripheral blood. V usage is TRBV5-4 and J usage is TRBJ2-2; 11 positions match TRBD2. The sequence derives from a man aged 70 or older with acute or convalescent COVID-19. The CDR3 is CASSFSGRADTGELFF. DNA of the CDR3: TGTGCCAGCAGCTTTAGCGGGAGGGCCGACACCGGGGAGCTGTTTTTT. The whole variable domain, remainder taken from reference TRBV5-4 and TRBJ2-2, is ETGVTQSPTHLIKTRGQQVTLRCSSQSGHNTVSWYQQALGQGPQFIFQYYREEENGRGNFPPRFSGLQFPNYSSELNVNALELDDSALYLCASSFSGRADTGELFFGEGSRLTVL.